This T cell receptor beta chain is drawn from a study of Graves' ophthalmopathy and Graves' hyperthyroidism. Amplification of TCR beta CDR3 regions used RNA transcripts. Second-round multiplex PCR came after a first-round RT-PCR that employed HTBI primers. TCRdb reanalysed the multiplex PCR reads using MiXCR and keeps one entry per CDR3 protein. This table holds some 380,000 distinct CDR3 sequences, about 16% found once. Study findings and constraints: Ophthalmopathy and stable hyperthyroidism were discriminated by a 13-signature model, with about 90% sensitivity and around 77% specificity. Most clonotypes expanded in thyroid above 0.001 frequency were present in blood too.

The ends lost 1 base at V and 2 bases at J; junction bases unmatched: 3. This CDR3 spans 15 amino acids. Germline V gene data show CDR1 as MNHEY and CDR2 as SVGEGT. This clonotype was counted at least ten times. The antigen is undetermined. The material sequenced was peripheral blood. This sequence originates from a woman under 30 with stable Graves' hyperthyroidism. V is TRBV6-2 or TRBV6-3 and J is TRBJ2-7, with 9 bases that match TRBD1. CDR3 nucleotide sequence: TGTGCCAGCAGTTACTGGGGACAGGGTCCCTACGAGCAGTACTTC. As protein: CASSYWGQGPYEQYF.